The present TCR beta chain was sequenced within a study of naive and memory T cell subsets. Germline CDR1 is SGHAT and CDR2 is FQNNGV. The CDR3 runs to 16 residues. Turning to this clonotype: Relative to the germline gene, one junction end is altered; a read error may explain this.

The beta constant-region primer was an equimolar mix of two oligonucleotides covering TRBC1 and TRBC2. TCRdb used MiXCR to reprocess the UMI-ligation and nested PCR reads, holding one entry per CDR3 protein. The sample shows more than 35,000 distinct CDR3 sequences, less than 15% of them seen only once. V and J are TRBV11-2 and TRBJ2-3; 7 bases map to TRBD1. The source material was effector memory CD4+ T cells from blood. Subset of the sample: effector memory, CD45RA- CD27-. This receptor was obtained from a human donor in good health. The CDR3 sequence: CASSFEGRGKTDRQYF. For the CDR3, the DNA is TGTGCCAGCAGCTTCGAGGGCAGGGGGAAGACAGATAGGCAGTATTTT.